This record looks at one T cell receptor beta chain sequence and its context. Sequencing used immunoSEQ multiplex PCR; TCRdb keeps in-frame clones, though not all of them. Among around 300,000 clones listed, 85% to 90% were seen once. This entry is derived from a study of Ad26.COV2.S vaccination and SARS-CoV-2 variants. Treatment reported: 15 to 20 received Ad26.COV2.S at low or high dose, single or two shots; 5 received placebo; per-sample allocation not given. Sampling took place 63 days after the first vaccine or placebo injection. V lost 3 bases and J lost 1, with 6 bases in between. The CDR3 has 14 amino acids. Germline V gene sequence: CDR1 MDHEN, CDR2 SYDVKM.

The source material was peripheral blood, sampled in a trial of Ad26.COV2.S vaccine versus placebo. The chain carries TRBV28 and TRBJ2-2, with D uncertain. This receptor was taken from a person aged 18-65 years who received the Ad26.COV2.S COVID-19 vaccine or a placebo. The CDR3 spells CASSFARNTGELFF. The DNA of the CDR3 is TGTGCCAGCAGTTTCGCCAGGAACACCGGGGAGCTGTTTTTT.